This TCR beta chain was sequenced in a study of beta chain features in type 1 diabetes. Study-level points and caveats: Moderate but significant shortening of TCRB CDR3s was recorded in all four CD4+ subsets from Type 1 diabetes patients.

With regard to this clone: Its antigen is unidentified.

This CDR3 region has 14 residues. V was shortened by 4 bases and J by 0 bases, with 9 bases between the two germline ends. Germline lookup yields CDR1 MNHNS and CDR2 SASEGT. Reverse transcribing all isolated RNA meant expressed TCRB transcripts were sequenced. About 3.57 million reads were obtained on average from naive, central memory and regulatory T cell samples. The data were produced by immunoSEQ multiplex PCR, yet TCRdb's version contains in-frame clones alone and is incomplete. The data contain 28,000 or so clones, 65% of them singletons. Sequenced: Tregs from blood. V is TRBV6-1 and J is TRBJ2-5, with D hard to call. This receptor was taken from a woman aged 30 to 39 with type 1 diabetes. The CDR3 DNA sequence: TGTGCCAGCAGTGTACCAGACTACCAAGAGACCCAGTACTTC. It codes for CASSVPDYQETQYF.